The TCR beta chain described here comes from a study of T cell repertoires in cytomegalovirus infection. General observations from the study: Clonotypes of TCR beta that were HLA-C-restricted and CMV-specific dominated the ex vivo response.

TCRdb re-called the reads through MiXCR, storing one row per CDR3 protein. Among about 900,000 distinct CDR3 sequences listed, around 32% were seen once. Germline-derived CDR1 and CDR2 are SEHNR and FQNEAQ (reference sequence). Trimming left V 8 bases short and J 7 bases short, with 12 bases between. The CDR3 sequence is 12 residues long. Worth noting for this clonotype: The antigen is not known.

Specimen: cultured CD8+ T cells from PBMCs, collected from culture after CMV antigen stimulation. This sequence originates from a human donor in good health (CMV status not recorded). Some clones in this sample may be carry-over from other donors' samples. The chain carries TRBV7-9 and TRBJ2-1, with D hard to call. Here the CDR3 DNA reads TGTGCCAGCGGACCTACAAGGAATGAGCAGTTCTTC. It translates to CASGPTRNEQFF. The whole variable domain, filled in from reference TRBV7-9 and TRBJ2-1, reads DTGVSQNPRHKITKRGQNVTFRCDPISEHNRLYWYRQTLGQGPEFLTYFQNEAQLEKSRLLSDRFSAERPKGSFSTLEIQRTEQGDSAMYLCASGPTRNEQFFGPGTRLTVL.